This T cell receptor beta chain was identified in a study of shared clonotypes between healthy human individuals. Genomic DNA per cell subset filled all wells of several immunoSEQ plates. Profiling relied on immunoSEQ multiplex PCR, and the TCRdb table lists in-frame clones only, not all of them. Of about 1.1 million clones listed, roughly 77% were seen once; the top ten hold 0.7% to 0.95%. Germline lookup yields CDR1 SNHLY and CDR2 FYNNEI. The CDR3 is made up of 13 amino acids. V lost 1 base to trimming and J lost 3 bases, with 7 bases between them. The rearrangement uses TRBV2 and TRBJ2-7; D is possibly TRBD1 (6 bases). Sequencing was done on a sample of memory CD4+ T cells from PBMCs. Sample subset: CD45RA-negative fraction. The receptor was isolated from a man younger than 30 in good health. Some clones in this sample may be carry-over from other donors' samples. DNA for the CDR3: TGTGCCAGCAGTGAAGGGACAGACTACGAGCAGTACTTC. Protein: CASSEGTDYEQYF. The full variable domain, completed using reference TRBV2 and TRBJ2-7, is EPEVTQTPSHQVTQMGQEVILRCVPISNHLYFYWYRQILGQKVEFLVSFYNNEISEKSEIFDDQFSVERPDGSNFTLKIRSTKLEDSAMYFCASSEGTDYEQYFGPGTRLTVT.